This T cell receptor beta chain originates from a study of regulatory T cells in long-lasting Graves disease. Study-level results: TRBV28 was favored in persistent disease, as were TRBJ1-2 and TRBJ2-5.

Regarding this clonotype: No antigen is known for it.

The time point here: persistent/refractory GD, antithyroid drugs over 5 years with positive TRAb. Generation of the TCR library employed RNA extracted from PBMCs. For TCR beta, libraries came from iRepertoire HTBI primers and Arm-PCR of CDR3 regions. TCRdb re-called the multiplex PCR reads through MiXCR, storing one row per CDR3 protein. In the table there are 600,000 to 800,000 distinct CDR3 sequences, around 30% of which are singletons. The CDR3 spans 16 residues. The J segment lost 7 bases and the V segment lost 4 bases, leaving 15 bases of the junction unmatched. Germline V CDR1 and CDR2: SGDLS, YYNGEE.

This chain links TRBV9 with TRBJ1-1; 8 bases agree with TRBD1. The material sequenced was peripheral blood mononuclear cells (PBMCs), taken when the disease was refractory, from a patient treated with antithyroid drugs. The receptor was derived from a female donor with Graves disease. CDR3 bases: TGTGCCAGCAGCCCAGGCGGCCGGGACAGGCCCCATGAAGCTTTCTTT. Translation: CASSPGGRDRPHEAFF. Supplemented by reference TRBV9 and TRBJ1-1, the full variable domain reads DSGVTQTPKHLITATGQRVTLRCSPRSGDLSVYWYQQSLDQGLQFLIQYYNGEERAKGNILERFSAQQFPDLHSELNLSSLELGDSALYFCASSPGGRDRPHEAFFGQGTRLTVV.